The 7 T cell receptor beta chains listed next were all sequenced from one sample in a study of spatial heterogeneity in lung cancer. Time point reported: blood at routine non-recurrence follow-up after resection. No cell sorting; template was whole RNA from tumor, lung tissue or PBMC. TCRdb reprocessed the 5' RACE reads with MiXCR, giving one entry per CDR3 protein. The sample includes some 120,000 distinct CDR3 sequences, more than 10% of them seen just once. The material sequenced was PBMCs, taken at follow-up. These receptors were collected from a male donor with early-stage non-small cell lung cancer.

This clonotype was picked up many times. V and J are TRBV28 and TRBJ2-3; TRBD2 matches 10 bases. The CDR3 extends over 17 amino acids. Trimming took 5 bases from V and 5 from J; bases not matched to a gene: 13. The V gene's germline CDR1 is MDHEN and CDR2 SYDVKM. The CDR3 protein is CASSPLSGGAGRDTQYF. As DNA, the CDR3 is TGTGCCAGCAGTCCCTTGAGCGGGGGGGCCGGGAGAGATACGCAGTATTTT. The full variable domain, its missing parts supplied by reference TRBV28 and TRBJ2-3, is DVKVTQSSRYLVKRTGEKVFLECVQDMDHENMFWYRQDPGLGLRLIYFSYDVKMKEKGDIPEGYSVSREKKERFSLILESASTNQTSMYLCASSPLSGGAGRDTQYFGPGTRLTVL.

Many counts were recorded for this clonotype. The chain couples TRBV6-2 or TRBV6-3 to TRBJ2-3; TRBD2 matches 11 bases. The CDR3 has 15 residues. V dropped 6 bases and J dropped 3; count of bases not matched to a gene: 5. Germline V gene lookup returns CDR1 MNHEY and CDR2 SVGEGT. CDR3: CASSQGLAVTDTQYF. The CDR3 nucleotides are TGTGCCAGCAGCCAGGGACTAGCGGTAACAGATACGCAGTATTTT.

In this sample, this clonotype turned up many times. V gene TRBV28 combines with J gene TRBJ2-3; D is perhaps TRBD1 (5 bases). V was clipped by 5 bases and J by 6 bases, with 18 bases between them. In germline, CDR1 is MDHEN, CDR2 SYDVKM. CDR3 size: 15 residues. The CDR3 DNA follows: TGTGCCAGCAGTCTCGGTAGGGGCCCACGCGATACGCAGTATTTT. Its protein product is CASSLGRGPRDTQYF.

This clonotype was observed many times. The chain couples TRBV29-1 to TRBJ2-1; no definite D call. The germline CDR1 and CDR2 sequences are SQVTM and ANQGSEA. The germline V and J ends were trimmed by 4 bases and 0 bases, with 13 bases remaining between them. This CDR3 has 15 amino acids. The CDR3 DNA reads as TGCAGCGTTGCAAGGCAGAGACCCTCCTACAATGAGCAGTTCTTC. Amino acids: CSVARQRPSYNEQFF.

This clonotype came up many times. This sequence joins TRBV6-5 and TRBJ1-4, with D perhaps matching TRBD1 (5 bases). Trimming removed 6 bases at V and 8 bases at J, with 10 bases between. The CDR3 is 12 amino acids. The germline CDR1 and CDR2 sequences are MNHEY and SVGAGI. The CDR3 DNA follows: TGTGCCAGCAGATCGGGGCTGGAAAAACTGTTTTTT. This codes for CASRSGLEKLFF.

This clonotype has a count of ten or more. Here the CDR3 DNA reads TGTGCCAGCAGCTTCTATAGGAACACTGAAGCTTTCTTT. Amino acids: CASSFYRNTEAFF. The chain links TRBV5-6 to TRBJ1-1; D unresolved. Trimming took off 2 bases at V and 1 base at J, with 6 bases between the two ends. CDR3 length: 13 residues. Germline assignment: CDR1 SGHDT and CDR2 YYEEEE.

This clonotype was recorded a few times. The chain employs TRBV28 and TRBJ2-7, with D perhaps given as TRBD1 or TRBD2 (6 bases each). The CDR3 covers 13 residues. The V and J ends lost 8 bases and 3 bases respectively, with 14 bases between them. Germline V CDR1 and CDR2: MDHEN, SYDVKM. CDR3 residues: CASGGTPLYEQYF. In nucleotides, the CDR3 is TGTGCCAGCGGGGGGACACCTCTCTACGAGCAGTACTTC.